This T cell receptor beta chain is from a study of identical twins. This clonotype was counted only a few times. What it binds is not known. The study's findings and limits: Within twin pairs, the out-of-frame alpha sequences they shared showed excess low generation probability.

Germline trimming cut 3 bases from V and 1 base from J; bases unmatched to any gene: 12. The CDR3 is 19 residues long. CDR1 and CDR2 (germline): MGHRA, YSYEKL. Healthy Caucasians made up all donors. The cDNA had a unique molecular identifier and a template-switch universal primer site. MiXCR, run by TCRdb on the 5' RACE reads, gives a single entry per CDR3 protein. The sample carries 1.5 million to 2 million distinct CDR3 sequences, under 35% recorded once. The chain links TRBV4-1 to TRBJ2-6, with TRBD1 identical over 7 bases. The receptor was isolated from a newborn girl in good health. Sequenced: cord blood. The CDR3 DNA is TGCGCCAGCAGCCAGATACCGGGACAGCTCTTTTCTGGGGCCAACGTCCTGACTTTC. It is translated as CASSQIPGQLFSGANVLTF.